These 28 T cell receptor beta chains were all obtained from the same sample, sequenced in a study of shared clonotypes between healthy human individuals (dated by TCRdb to the early 2020s). The method was the immunoSEQ multiplex PCR assay. The source is immuneACCESS, and TCRdb retained only in-frame sequences with V and J called. Part of the clones is not carried over; for the studies checked, unresolved V genes explain less than half of this, and the remainder is unexplained. The sample has over a million clones on record, 75% to 80% of them singletons. About 0.52% of the sample lies in the top ten. Sequencing used memory CD4+ T cells from PBMCs. The sample's cell subset or site label, decoded: CD45RA-negative fraction. These receptors were taken from a man aged 18 to 30 in good health. Some clones in this sample may be carry-over from other donors' samples.

In this sample, this clone turned up once. The J gene is TRBJ1-4, the V gene TRBV7-8, with D perhaps TRBD1 (5 bases). CDR1 is SGHVS and CDR2 is FQNEAQ in the germline V gene. The CDR3 has 13 residues. V lost 6 bases and J lost 5, with 10 bases in between. DNA for the CDR3: TGTGCCAGCAGGTTACGGGGGAATGAAAAACTGTTTTTT. As protein: CASRLRGNEKLFF. The full variable domain, in which reference TRBV7-8 and TRBJ1-4 provide the parts outside the CDR3, is GAGVSQSPRYKVAKRGQDVALRCDPISGHVSLFWYQQALGQGPEFLTYFQNEAQLDKSGLPSDRFFAERPEGSVSTLKIQRTQQEDSAVYLCASRLRGNEKLFFGSGTQLSVL.

The J gene is TRBJ2-1, the V gene TRBV5-5; possibly TRBD2 for D (5 bases). Germline lookup yields CDR1 SGHKS and CDR2 YYEKEE (reference sequence). The length of the CDR3 is 14 residues. Trimming stripped 4 bases from V and 6 bases from J, with 14 bases between. This chain's CDR3 is CASSRLGESNEQFF. CDR3 bases: TGTGCCAGCAGCCGCCTGGGAGAATCCAATGAGCAGTTCTTC.

CDR3 DNA sequence: TGTGCCAGCAGCTCGGGACAGAATAATGAAAAACTGTTTTTT. It specifies CASSSGQNNEKLFF. The V gene is TRBV7-9, the J gene TRBJ1-4; 7 bases align to TRBD1. V lost 4 bases to trimming and J lost 4 bases; unmatched junction nucleotides: 3. This CDR3 is 14 amino acids long. Germline V gives CDR1 SEHNR, CDR2 FQNEAQ (reference sequence).

This chain connects TRBV2 to TRBJ2-7; D may match TRBD1 or TRBD2 (5 bases each). The V end was cut by 1 base, the J end by 3 bases, with 13 bases between. CDR1 is SNHLY and CDR2 is FYNNEI in the germline V gene. This CDR3 has 15 residues. The CDR3 is CASSEEVGTDYEQYF. The CDR3, as DNA: TGTGCCAGCAGTGAAGAAGTCGGGACCGACTACGAGCAGTACTTC.

The V call is TRBV19, the J call TRBJ1-1; 10 bases align to TRBD1. The germline gives CDR1 LNHDA, CDR2 SQIVND (reference sequence). The CDR3 length is 15 residues. J gave up 5 bases and V 5 bases, and 8 bases lay outside the gene matches. CDR3 sequence: CASSPRDRGGTEAFF. The CDR3 bases are TGTGCCAGTAGTCCTCGGGACAGGGGAGGGACTGAAGCTTTCTTT.

The chain recombines TRBV6-1 with TRBJ1-5; no clear D gene. Germline values: CDR1 MNHNS, CDR2 SASEGT. The CDR3 is 17 residues long. Trimming took off 4 bases at V and 3 bases at J, with 19 bases between the two ends. The CDR3 sequence is CASSGKVSPVINQPQHF. In DNA, the CDR3 is TGTGCCAGCAGTGGTAAGGTTAGTCCAGTGATCAATCAGCCCCAGCATTTT.

In the case of this clone: Other DNA sequences in this sample translate to the same CDR3. The gene calls are TRBV30 and TRBJ2-7; D gene unclear. Germline assignment: CDR1 GTSNPN and CDR2 SVGIG (reference sequence). CDR3 size: 13 residues. V dropped 4 bases and J dropped 9 bases, with 19 bases sitting between them. Written as DNA, the CDR3 is TGTGCCTGGAACCGAGAATCATCTGCCCCGCAGTACTTC. As protein: CAWNRESSAPQYF. Together with reference TRBV30 and TRBJ2-7, the CDR3 gives the full variable domain: SQTIHQWPATLVQPVGSPLSLECTVEGTSNPNLYWYRQAAGRGLQLLFYSVGIGQISSEVPQNLSASRPQDRQFILSSKKLLLSDSGFYLCAWNRESSAPQYFGPGTRLTVT.

For this clone: One junction end disagrees with the germline gene, perhaps due to a read error. V usage is TRBV28 and J usage is TRBJ2-7; tentatively, D is TRBD1 (6 bases). This CDR3 spans 12 amino acids. Germline-derived CDR1 and CDR2 are MDHEN and SYDVKM. CDR3 sequence reads: CASSLFTGPADF. The CDR3 region has the DNA TGTGCCAGCAGCCTCTTCACAGGGCCCGCGGACTTC. Combining the CDR3 with reference TRBV28 and TRBJ2-7 gives the whole variable domain DVKVTQSSRYLVKRTGEKVFLECVQDMDHENMFWYRQDPGLGLRLIYFSYDVKMKEKGDIPEGYSVSREKKERFSLILESASTNQTSMYLCASSLFTGPADFGPGTRLTVT.

The V call is TRBV9, the J call TRBJ2-3; D may match TRBD1 or TRBD2 (5 bases each). The ends were cut back, 4 bases at V and 5 bases at J, with 23 bases in the middle. Germline V gives CDR1 SGDLS, CDR2 YYNGEE. This CDR3 contains 17 residues. In DNA, the CDR3 is TGTGCCAGCAGCCCCGCAAAAGGGGAAGGACTCCTAGATACGCAGTATTTT. Protein: CASSPAKGEGLLDTQYF. Looking up the rest from reference TRBV9 and TRBJ2-3 gives the full variable domain: DSGVTQTPKHLITATGQRVTLRCSPRSGDLSVYWYQQSLDQGLQFLIQYYNGEERAKGNILERFSAQQFPDLHSELNLSSLELGDSALYFCASSPAKGEGLLDTQYFGPGTRLTVL.

The chain is built from TRBV27 and TRBJ2-7; 8 nucleotides match TRBD1. Germline CDR1 reads MNHEY; CDR2 reads SMNVEV (reference sequence). J was trimmed by 0 bases and V by 6 bases; bases with no gene match: 7. The length of the CDR3 is 15 residues. The CDR3 nucleotides are TGTGCCAGCAGGCGACAGGGGCAAAACTCCTACGAGCAGTACTTC. Translation: CASRRQGQNSYEQYF.

V usage is TRBV6-4 and J usage is TRBJ2-7; possible D gene TRBD2, 5 bases. The CDR3 is made up of 14 amino acids. Germline V gene sequence: CDR1 MRHNA, CDR2 SNTAGT. Trimming took 8 bases from V and 4 from J, leaving 18 bases between them. CDR3 DNA: TGTGCCAGCTGGAGGACTGGCTATGGGTACGAGCAGTACTTC. Translation gives CASWRTGYGYEQYF.

The chain joins TRBV27 to TRBJ2-5; 16 positions match TRBD2. The CDR3 contains 15 residues. Germline trimming cut 5 bases from V and 5 bases from J; bases unmatched to any gene: 2. Per the germline V gene, CDR1 is MNHEY and CDR2 is SMNVEV (reference sequence). The CDR3 DNA follows: TGTGCCAGCAGTCCGGGACTAGCGGGAGGGGAGACCCAGTACTTC. It translates to CASSPGLAGGETQYF.

The chain combines TRBV5-1 with TRBJ1-5, with 12 positions matching TRBD1. The V and J ends lost 4 bases and 3 bases, in that order; junction bases with no gene match: 11. This CDR3 comprises 18 residues. CDR1 and CDR2 from the germline V gene are SGHRS and YFSETQ. The DNA for the CDR3 is TGCGCCAGCAGCCTGCAACCCGGGACAGGGGGCAACAATCAGCCCCAGCATTTT. It is translated as CASSLQPGTGGNNQPQHF.

The chain joins TRBV11-2 to TRBJ1-2, with a possible D match to TRBD1 (5 bases). Germline V gene lookup returns CDR1 SGHAT and CDR2 FQNNGV. This CDR3 has 13 amino acids. The V end lost 5 bases, the J end lost 7 bases, and 14 bases lay between the germline ends. DNA for the CDR3: TGTGCCAGCAGCCCAAACGGGGCCTCTGGCTACACCTTC. This translates into CASSPNGASGYTF.

This clone was counted once. The V gene is TRBV25-1, the J gene TRBJ1-5; no clear D gene. The germline V gene has CDR1 MGHDK and CDR2 SYGVNS. This CDR3 contains 12 residues. Trimming shortened V by 1 base and J by 6 bases, and 4 bases separated the two germline ends. CDR3 DNA sequence: TGTGCCAGCAGTGAATGGGGTCAGCCCCAGCATTTT. This encodes CASSEWGQPQHF.

This chain links TRBV14 with TRBJ2-1; 10 bases are shared with TRBD2. In germline, CDR1 is SGHDN, CDR2 FVKESK. The length of the CDR3 is 16 residues. V lost 4 bases and J lost 10; bases outside the gene matches: 13. The CDR3 here is CASSLGASGRLGEQFF. CDR3 DNA: TGTGCCAGCAGCCTAGGCGCTAGCGGGAGATTGGGCGAGCAGTTCTTC.

The V gene is TRBV5-1, the J gene TRBJ2-7; 9 bases fit TRBD2. The CDR3 covers 14 residues. CDR1 SGHRS and CDR2 YFSETQ come from the germline V gene. With 4 bases clipped from V and 2 bases from J, the junction kept 4 bases outside the gene matches. CDR3 sequence (DNA): TGCGCCAGCAGCAACGCGGGAGGGCCCTACGAGCAGTACTTC. Translation gives CASSNAGGPYEQYF.

V usage is TRBV5-5 and J usage is TRBJ2-2; 9 bases are a match to TRBD2. This CDR3 region has 16 residues. With 2 bases clipped from V and 1 base from J, the junction kept 3 bases outside the gene matches. CDR1 is SGHKS, CDR2 YYEKEE, per germline (reference sequence). Here the CDR3 DNA reads TGTGCCAGCAGCTTCGGAGCGGGAGGGAACACCGGGGAGCTGTTTTTT. Its protein product is CASSFGAGGNTGELFF.

This chain connects TRBV5-1 to TRBJ2-5; D may be TRBD1 (6 bases). Between the trimmed V and J ends, which lost 0 bases and 3 bases, there was a span of 12 bases. The CDR3 has 15 amino acids. The germline V gene has CDR1 SGHRS and CDR2 YFSETQ. The DNA of the CDR3 is TGCGCCAGCAGCTTGGCTGGGACAAATGAAGAGACCCAGTACTTC. Its translation: CASSLAGTNEETQYF.

This chain connects TRBV28 to TRBJ1-2; D not certain. This CDR3 is built from 13 residues. Trimming stripped 6 bases from V and 4 bases from J, with 12 bases between. The germline CDR1 and CDR2 sequences are MDHEN and SYDVKM. The CDR3 DNA sequence: TGTGCCAGCAGCGCCGGAGGGCGCTATGGCTACACCTTC. This sequence encodes CASSAGGRYGYTF.

As regards this clone: Other DNA sequences in the sample encode the same CDR3. The rearrangement joins TRBV29-1 to TRBJ2-5, with a weak D call TRBD2 (6 bases). The CDR3 extends over 12 amino acids. With 6 bases removed from V and 4 bases from J, the gap between germline ends came to 12 bases. Germline V gene data show CDR1 as SQVTM and CDR2 as ANQGSEA. The CDR3 spells CSVEGSGETQYF. The DNA for the CDR3 is TGCAGCGTGGAGGGGAGTGGAGAGACCCAGTACTTC.

The chain has TRBV6-6 and TRBJ1-1; D is unresolved. The CDR3 is 12 residues long. Germline V gene data show CDR1 as MNHNY and CDR2 as SVGAGI (reference sequence). The V end was cut by 6 bases, the J end by 5 bases, with 10 bases between. CDR3: CASSPQRTEAFF. The CDR3 nucleotides read TGTGCCAGCAGCCCACAGAGAACTGAAGCTTTCTTT.

The chain carries TRBV5-8 and TRBJ2-7, with D perhaps matching TRBD1 (6 bases). V lost 0 bases to trimming and J lost 0 bases, with 13 bases between them. The length of the CDR3 is 16 residues. The germline gives CDR1 SGHTS, CDR2 YDEGEE. The CDR3 nucleotides read TGTGCCAGCAGCTTGGGGGCAGGGGCCCCCTCCTACGAGCAGTACTTC. It codes for CASSLGAGAPSYEQYF.

The genes are TRBV6-6 and TRBJ1-3; TRBD1 matches 7 bases. This CDR3 spans 16 amino acids. With 5 bases clipped from V and 0 bases from J, the junction kept 7 bases outside the gene matches. Germline assignment: CDR1 MNHNY and CDR2 SVGAGI (reference sequence). The CDR3 DNA reads TGTGCCAGCAGTCCCACAGGGGCTTCCTCTGGAAACACCATATATTTT. Its protein is CASSPTGASSGNTIYF.

This sequence joins TRBV2 and TRBJ1-5; the D is unclear. CDR3 length: 14 residues. The V end was cut by 7 bases, the J end by 3 bases, with 13 bases between. The germline V gene has CDR1 SNHLY and CDR2 FYNNEI. In DNA, the CDR3 is TGTGCCAGCACCCCGGACGGACCCAATCAGCCCCAGCATTTT. Translation: CASTPDGPNQPQHF.

The CDR3, as DNA: TGTGCCAGCAGTATTGGGGGCGCTGGGAGAGATACTGAAGCTTTCTTT. Translating it yields CASSIGGAGRDTEAFF. This chain links TRBV28 with TRBJ1-1; D is possibly TRBD1 (6 bases). CDR3 size: 16 residues. Germline CDR1 MDHEN, CDR2 SYDVKM. With 5 bases removed from V and 5 bases from J, the gap between germline ends came to 21 bases.

This clone is a singleton in its sample. This chain links TRBV28 with TRBJ2-3; D perhaps matches TRBD2 (5 bases). Germline-derived CDR1 and CDR2 are MDHEN and SYDVKM. Trimming shortened V by 5 bases and J by 2 bases, and 14 bases separated the two germline ends. The CDR3 consists of 15 residues. In DNA form, the CDR3 reads TGTGCCAGCAGTACCCCCGGGGATGACACAGATACGCAGTATTTT. Translated, it gives CASSTPGDDTDTQYF.

The chain couples TRBV9 to TRBJ2-7; D ambiguous. Germline CDR1 reads SGDLS; CDR2 reads YYNGEE. The CDR3 is made up of 14 amino acids. With 3 bases removed from V and 2 bases from J, the gap between germline ends came to 12 bases. The CDR3 reads CASSGDLDTYEQYF. The CDR3 DNA reads TGTGCCAGCAGCGGAGACCTTGACACCTACGAGCAGTACTTC.